Reported below is one T cell receptor beta chain. This sample was included in a study of control samples from healthy donors and cancer patients. Using immunoSEQ multiplex PCR, the repertoire was profiled, and TCRdb retains in-frame clones only, with some absent. Here the sample spans about 160,000 clones, about 94% being singletons. CDR3 size: 16 residues. The junction had 3 bases not matched to a gene; V was cut back by 1 base and J by 0 bases. Looked up from germline, CDR1 is LNHNV and CDR2 is YYDKDF (reference sequence). The receptor comes from a woman in her twenties or thirties in good health. The chain combines TRBV15 with TRBJ2-3; 8 positions match TRBD2. The sequencing input was blood. The chain's CDR3 is CATSRVPSGSTDTQYF. The CDR3 DNA reads as TGTGCCACCAGCAGAGTGCCTAGCGGGAGCACAGATACGCAGTATTTT.